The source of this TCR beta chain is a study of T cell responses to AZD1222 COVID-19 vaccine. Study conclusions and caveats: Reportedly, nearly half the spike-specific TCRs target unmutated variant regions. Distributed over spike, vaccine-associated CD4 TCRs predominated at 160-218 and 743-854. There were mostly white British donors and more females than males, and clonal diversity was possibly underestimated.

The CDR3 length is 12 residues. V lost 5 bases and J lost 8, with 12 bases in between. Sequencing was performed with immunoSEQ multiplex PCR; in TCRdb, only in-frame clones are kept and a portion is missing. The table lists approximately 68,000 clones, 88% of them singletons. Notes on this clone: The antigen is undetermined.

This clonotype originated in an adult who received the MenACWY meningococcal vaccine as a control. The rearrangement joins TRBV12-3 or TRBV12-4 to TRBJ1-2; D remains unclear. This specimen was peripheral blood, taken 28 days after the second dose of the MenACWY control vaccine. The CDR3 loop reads CASSPAVGGYTF. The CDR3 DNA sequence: TGTGCCAGCAGTCCCGCCGTGGGGGGCTACACCTTC.